The 14 T cell receptor beta chains in this list originate from one sample, sequenced in a study of PD-L1 blockade in urothelial cancer. Sequenced by immunoSEQ multiplex PCR; TCRdb stores in-frame clones only, minus some. The sample contains 56,000 or so clones, 86% of which appear only once. The sample consisted of PBMCs, taken around atezolizumab (anti-PD-L1) treatment. These receptor sequences come from a man aged 50 to 60 with urothelial cancer.

This sequence joins TRBV29-1 and TRBJ2-3; the D gene is possibly TRBD1 (5 bases). CDR3 length equals 13 residues. The germline gives CDR1 SQVTM, CDR2 ANQGSEA. V lost 8 bases, J lost 3 bases, and 15 bases lay in between. CDR3 amino acids: CSSKWGATDTQYF. The DNA for the CDR3 is TGCAGCTCAAAGTGGGGCGCGACAGATACGCAGTATTTT.

The DNA of the CDR3 is TGTGCCAGCAGCTCTCCCAGGGGGTACGAGCAGTACTTC. Translated, it gives CASSSPRGYEQYF. The chain has TRBV4-2 and TRBJ2-7; TRBD1 matches at 7 bases. Germline V gene data show CDR1 as LGHNA and CDR2 as YNFKEQ. Trimming removed 5 bases from V and 4 bases from J; junction bases left unmatched: 5. This CDR3 comprises 13 residues.

CDR3 DNA sequence: TGTGCCAGCAGCCCTAGGAGGGGAAAGCTAGGCAATCAGCCCCAGCATTTT. The encoded protein is CASSPRRGKLGNQPQHF. This chain connects TRBV28 to TRBJ1-5, with a possible D match to TRBD1 (5 bases). Germline CDR1 and CDR2: MDHEN and SYDVKM. This CDR3 comprises 17 residues. Between the trimmed V and J ends, which lost 6 bases and 2 bases, there was a span of 20 bases. The whole variable domain, remainder taken from reference TRBV28 and TRBJ1-5, is DVKVTQSSRYLVKRTGEKVFLECVQDMDHENMFWYRQDPGLGLRLIYFSYDVKMKEKGDIPEGYSVSREKKERFSLILESASTNQTSMYLCASSPRRGKLGNQPQHFGDGTRLSIL.

The V and J genes are TRBV28 and TRBJ2-5, with TRBD1 as a possible D gene (6 bases). Between the trimmed V and J ends, which lost 3 bases and 7 bases, there was a span of 12 bases. Germline V CDR1 and CDR2: MDHEN, SYDVKM. The CDR3 loop spans 13 amino acids. CDR3 sequence: CASSLPGVATQYF. CDR3 nucleotide sequence: TGTGCCAGCAGTTTGCCAGGGGTTGCGACCCAGTACTTC.

The genes are TRBV9 and TRBJ1-1; possible D gene TRBD1, 5 bases. This CDR3 comprises 16 residues. In germline, CDR1 is SGDLS, CDR2 YYNGEE. V was pared by 3 bases and J by 6 bases, with 21 bases between. The CDR3 is CASSALAVGGRAEAFF. The CDR3 region has the DNA TGTGCCAGCAGCGCGTTAGCCGTGGGGGGTAGGGCTGAAGCTTTCTTT.

The rearrangement uses TRBV5-1 and TRBJ2-5; 7 nucleotides match TRBD2. The CDR3 loop spans 14 amino acids. Germline V lookup: CDR1 SGHRS, CDR2 YFSETQ. Unmatched junction bases numbered 6, after V lost 2 bases and J lost 5 bases. The chain's CDR3 is CASSFWSAGETQYF. As DNA, the CDR3 is TGCGCCAGCAGCTTTTGGTCAGCGGGGGAGACCCAGTACTTC.

This sequence joins TRBV27 and TRBJ2-7; D is possibly TRBD1 (6 bases). The germline V gene has CDR1 MNHEY and CDR2 SMNVEV (reference sequence). CDR3 length equals 13 residues. Between the trimmed V and J ends, which lost 5 bases and 9 bases, there was a span of 17 bases. In nucleotides, the CDR3 is TGTGCCAGCAGTCTGAGGGGGTACCAAGCGCAGTACTTC. Translated: CASSLRGYQAQYF.

The rearrangement joins TRBV25-1 to TRBJ2-1, with 10 bases identical to TRBD2. This CDR3 contains 16 residues. V was clipped by 6 bases and J by 8 bases; unmatched bases: 13. CDR1 and CDR2 (germline): MGHDK, SYGVNS. Here the CDR3 DNA reads TGTGCCAGCAGGAGGGAGGATACTAGCGGGACCTATGAGCAGTTCTTC. This sequence encodes CASRREDTSGTYEQFF.

The chain's CDR3 is CASSYQANQPQHF. The DNA for the CDR3 is TGTGCCAGCAGCTACCAGGCCAATCAGCCCCAGCATTTT. The chain carries TRBV13 and TRBJ1-5; no clear D gene. The CDR3 spans 13 residues. Deletions cut 4 bases from V and 3 bases from J, with 7 bases between. Germline V gives CDR1 PRHDT, CDR2 FYEKMQ (reference sequence). Filled out from reference TRBV13 and TRBJ1-5, the complete variable domain reads AAGVIQSPRHLIKEKRETATLKCYPIPRHDTVYWYQQGPGQDPQFLISFYEKMQSDKGSIPDRFSAQQFSDYHSELNMSSLELGDSALYFCASSYQANQPQHFGDGTRLSIL.

This sequence joins TRBV25-1 and TRBJ1-2; 9 nucleotides line up with TRBD1. The germline gives CDR1 MGHDK, CDR2 SYGVNS. Unmatched junction bases numbered 8, after V lost 7 bases and J lost 8 bases. There are 13 residues in the CDR3. The CDR3 coding sequence is TGTGCCAGCACCCCCGGGACAGGGTACGGCTACACCTTC. As protein: CASTPGTGYGYTF.

V gene TRBV5-1 combines with J gene TRBJ1-3, with D perhaps TRBD1 (5 bases). The V end lost 3 bases, the J end lost 2 bases, and 9 bases lay between the germline ends. Germline lookup yields CDR1 SGHRS and CDR2 YFSETQ. The CDR3 covers 14 residues. This CDR3 reads CASSSGEAGNTIYF. The CDR3 coding sequence is TGCGCCAGCAGCTCGGGGGAAGCTGGAAACACCATATATTTT.

V gene TRBV4-1 combines with J gene TRBJ1-6; D is perhaps TRBD1 (6 bases). Germline V gene sequence: CDR1 MGHRA, CDR2 YSYEKL. CDR3 size: 15 residues. V was pared by 0 bases and J by 10 bases, with 13 bases between. For the CDR3, the DNA is TGCGCCAGCAGCCAAGAGCAGGGGAGGGAGTCACCCCTCCACTTT. Translating gives CASSQEQGRESPLHF.

This sequence joins TRBV6-6 and TRBJ1-1, with 7 bases fitting TRBD1. CDR1 is MNHNY and CDR2 is SVGAGI in the germline V gene (reference sequence). The CDR3 runs to 12 residues. J gave up 6 bases and V 6 bases, and 4 bases lay outside the gene matches. The CDR3, as DNA: TGTGCCAGCAGGGTTCAGGGGGCTGAAGCTTTCTTT. This gives the protein CASRVQGAEAFF.

The CDR3 sequence: CATSRDAGSYGYTF. The CDR3, as DNA: TGTGCCACCAGCAGAGATGCAGGGTCATATGGCTACACCTTC. V usage is TRBV15 and J usage is TRBJ1-2; D possibly corresponds to TRBD1 (5 bases). Looked up from germline, CDR1 is LNHNV and CDR2 is YYDKDF (reference sequence). V dropped 0 bases and J dropped 5 bases, with 10 bases sitting between them. The CDR3 sequence is 14 residues long.